This T cell receptor beta chain was recorded in a study of blood T cells in healthy people across ages. Findings of the study overall: Older individuals had lower TCR beta diversity per million T cells (the decline was roughly linear).

Comment on this clonotype: Its antigen is undetermined.

Germline V gives CDR1 SEHNR, CDR2 FQNEAQ (reference sequence). The CDR3 sequence is 13 residues long. A second PCR of roughly 7 to 11 cycles used a sample-barcoded 5' primer and a J-beta primer mix. The template-switch adaptor, which had 12 random nucleotides, put a tag on each cDNA molecule. TCRdb reanalysed the 5' RACE reads using MiXCR and keeps one entry per CDR3 protein. The repertoire holds roughly 700,000 distinct CDR3 sequences, with about 25% as singletons. These records were also assigned to another study, of T cells of mothers and their children. This second study notes: A second PCR was performed with the M1S primer. This primer added sample barcodes and 2-4 random nucleotides. Researchers report slightly higher, though non-significant, overlap in related mother-child pairs than in unrelated pairs.

Source material: blood. The origin of this receptor is a boy aged 5 to 17 in good health. This chain connects TRBV7-9 to TRBJ2-5; D call uncertain. The DNA matches TRBJ2-7 better at its end, which makes the J call doubtful. The CDR3 DNA is TGTGCCAGCAGCCCGCCACCTTCCTACGAGCAGTACTTC. Translation gives CASSPPPSYEQYF.